This is a list of T cell receptor beta chains from one sample in a study of blood T cell repertoires in COVID-19. TCRdb's copy holds only in-frame clones and misses some; the assay was immunoSEQ multiplex PCR. The profile shows about 310,000 clones, approximately 87% of them singletons. Material for sequencing was peripheral blood. The receptors were gathered from a woman aged 45 to 65 who had recovered from COVID-19. Each CDR3 is given with its conserved first and last residue. Each record gives: CDR3 DNA, CDR3 protein, V gene, CDR3 length, J gene, clone size, D gene. The D gene is left open where the match is weak. Clone size is shown for a subset of rows, as once, few, many or a class of expanded clone.

CDR3nt: TGCGCCAGCAGCTCGGACAGTACTAACTATGGCTACACCTTC
CDR3aa: CASSSDSTNYGYTF
v_gene: TRBV5-1
len: 14
j_gene: TRBJ1-2
abundance: NA
d_gene: NA

CDR3nt: TGTGCCAGCAGCGTAACAGGGTCAGGGGAGACCCAGTACTTC
CDR3aa: CASSVTGSGETQYF
v_gene: TRBV9
len: 14
j_gene: TRBJ2-5
abundance: NA
d_gene: NA

CDR3nt: TGTGCCAGCAGCGCCTCAGGGGGATACACTGAAGCTTTCTTT
CDR3aa: CASSASGGYTEAFF
v_gene: TRBV5-4
len: 14
j_gene: TRBJ1-1
abundance: NA
d_gene: TRBD1

CDR3nt: TGTGCCAGCAGCATCGGACAGGGATGGAACTATGGCTACACCTTC
CDR3aa: CASSIGQGWNYGYTF
v_gene: TRBV5-6
len: 15
j_gene: TRBJ1-2
abundance: NA
d_gene: TRBD1

CDR3nt: TGTGCCATCCGGGAACAGGGGAACACTGAAGCTTTCTTT
CDR3aa: CAIREQGNTEAFF
v_gene: TRBV10-3
len: 13
j_gene: TRBJ1-1
abundance: NA
d_gene: NA

CDR3nt: TGTGCCAGCAGCCAATTGACTAGCGGGAACACCGGGGAGCTGTTTTTT
CDR3aa: CASSQLTSGNTGELFF
v_gene: TRBV14
len: 16
j_gene: TRBJ2-2
abundance: NA
d_gene: TRBD2

CDR3nt: TGTGCCAGCAGCGCACAGGGTGATGGCACTGAAGCTTTCTTT
CDR3aa: CASSAQGDGTEAFF
v_gene: TRBV9
len: 14
j_gene: TRBJ1-1
abundance: NA
d_gene: NA

CDR3nt: TGTGCCAGCGCTGCCGGGACAGGAGGCACAGATACGCAGTATTTT
CDR3aa: CASAAGTGGTDTQYF
v_gene: TRBV2
len: 15
j_gene: TRBJ2-3
abundance: NA
d_gene: TRBD1

CDR3nt: TGTGCCAGTAGTACCCTGAGGGGACATGAAGCTTTCTTT
CDR3aa: CASSTLRGHEAFF
v_gene: TRBV19
len: 13
j_gene: TRBJ1-1
abundance: NA
d_gene: NA

CDR3nt: TGTGCCAGTAGTCCAAGACAGGGTAGGAATCAGCCCCAGCATTTT
CDR3aa: CASSPRQGRNQPQHF
v_gene: TRBV19
len: 15
j_gene: TRBJ1-5
abundance: NA
d_gene: TRBD1

CDR3nt: TGCGCCAGCAGCTTGGCTAGCGGGGACTACGAGCAGTACTTC
CDR3aa: CASSLASGDYEQYF
v_gene: TRBV5-1
len: 14
j_gene: TRBJ2-7
abundance: few
d_gene: TRBD2

CDR3nt: TGTGCCAGCAGTTTTCTCCAGGGGACAGTAGATGAAGCTTTCTTT
CDR3aa: CASSFLQGTVDEAFF
v_gene: TRBV28
len: 15
j_gene: TRBJ1-1
abundance: NA
d_gene: TRBD1

CDR3nt: TGTGCCAGCAGCCCCCGGGACAGTAGGCAGCCCCAGCATTTT
CDR3aa: CASSPRDSRQPQHF
v_gene: TRBV6-2/TRBV6-3
len: 14
j_gene: TRBJ1-5
abundance: NA
d_gene: TRBD1

CDR3nt: TGTGCCAGCAGTAACGGACAGGGGTCCTACGAGCAGTACTTC
CDR3aa: CASSNGQGSYEQYF
v_gene: TRBV6-6
len: 14
j_gene: TRBJ2-7
abundance: few
d_gene: TRBD1

CDR3nt: TGTGCCAGCAGTCCCGGGTCCCACAAGGACATTCAGTACTTC
CDR3aa: CASSPGSHKDIQYF
v_gene: TRBV6-5
len: 14
j_gene: TRBJ2-4
abundance: NA
d_gene: NA

CDR3nt: TGTGCCAGCAGTGTGGACTCCGCCCATGGCTACACCTTC
CDR3aa: CASSVDSAHGYTF
v_gene: TRBV2
len: 13
j_gene: TRBJ1-2
abundance: once
d_gene: NA

CDR3nt: TGTGCCAGCAGCTTAGCCGGACAGCTCAATCAGCCCCAGCATTTT
CDR3aa: CASSLAGQLNQPQHF
v_gene: TRBV7-9
len: 15
j_gene: TRBJ1-5
abundance: NA
d_gene: NA

CDR3nt: TGTGCCAGCAGTATACAAGGGGCAGGTCTCTACGAGCAGTACTTC
CDR3aa: CASSIQGAGLYEQYF
v_gene: TRBV6-5
len: 15
j_gene: TRBJ2-7
abundance: NA
d_gene: NA

CDR3nt: TGTGCCAGTCGTTCTTACGAGCAGTACTTC
CDR3aa: CASRSYEQYF
v_gene: TRBV11-2
len: 10
j_gene: TRBJ2-7
abundance: NA
d_gene: NA

CDR3nt: TGTGCCAGCAGTTTATGGGGACAGAAACAAGAGACCCAGTACTTC
CDR3aa: CASSLWGQKQETQYF
v_gene: TRBV28
len: 15
j_gene: TRBJ2-5
abundance: NA
d_gene: TRBD1

CDR3nt: TGTGCCAGCAGCCCCCGCCCCCTAGCGGGGGTAGGCGAGCAGTACTTC
CDR3aa: CASSPRPLAGVGEQYF
v_gene: TRBV9
len: 16
j_gene: TRBJ2-7
abundance: NA
d_gene: TRBD2

CDR3nt: TGTGCCAGCAGCTCCAGGGCAGGGCTGAACACTGAAGCTTTCTTT
CDR3aa: CASSSRAGLNTEAFF
v_gene: TRBV7-9
len: 15
j_gene: TRBJ1-1
abundance: NA
d_gene: NA

CDR3nt: TGTGCCAGCAGCCGGACAGGGCCAGGATTTGGAAACACCATATATTTT
CDR3aa: CASSRTGPGFGNTIYF
v_gene: TRBV14
len: 16
j_gene: TRBJ1-3
abundance: NA
d_gene: TRBD1

CDR3nt: TGTGCCAGCAGTATCCACAGGGGAAACACTGAAGCTTTCTTT
CDR3aa: CASSIHRGNTEAFF
v_gene: TRBV27
len: 14
j_gene: TRBJ1-1
abundance: NA
d_gene: TRBD1

CDR3nt: TGTGCCAGCAGGATGGGACTAGCGGGCACCGGGGAGCTGTTTTTT
CDR3aa: CASRMGLAGTGELFF
v_gene: TRBV7-3
len: 15
j_gene: TRBJ2-2
abundance: NA
d_gene: TRBD2

CDR3nt: TGTGCCAGCAGCTTTACAGGAAGCGGGGAGCTGTTTTTT
CDR3aa: CASSFTGSGELFF
v_gene: TRBV7-2
len: 13
j_gene: TRBJ2-2
abundance: NA
d_gene: NA

CDR3nt: TGCGCCAGCAGCTCAAGGGGGGGGACGGAAGGAGCTTTCTTT
CDR3aa: CASSSRGGTEGAFF
v_gene: TRBV5-1
len: 14
j_gene: TRBJ1-1
abundance: NA
d_gene: NA

CDR3nt: TGTGCCAGCACCCTCGGTGTCGAGCAGTACTTC
CDR3aa: CASTLGVEQYF
v_gene: TRBV12-3/TRBV12-4
len: 11
j_gene: TRBJ2-7
abundance: NA
d_gene: NA

CDR3nt: TGCGCCAGCAGCTTACAAGGGACGGGAGTAGGCGAGCAGTACTTC
CDR3aa: CASSLQGTGVGEQYF
v_gene: TRBV4-3
len: 15
j_gene: TRBJ2-7
abundance: NA
d_gene: NA

CDR3nt: TGTGCCAGCTCACCAGGGCAGGGGGGGGCCAACGTCCTGACTTTC
CDR3aa: CASSPGQGGANVLTF
v_gene: TRBV18
len: 15
j_gene: TRBJ2-6
abundance: NA
d_gene: NA

CDR3nt: TGTGCCATCGGGAGGGACCAACACACCCCCCCGGCTAGCGGGAGCCTCGATGAGCAGTTCTTC
CDR3aa: CAIGRDQHTPPASGSLDEQFF
v_gene: TRBV19
len: 21
j_gene: TRBJ2-1
abundance: NA
d_gene: TRBD2

CDR3nt: TGTGCCAGCAGCCCCGCGGACAGTTTCTACGAGCAGTACTTC
CDR3aa: CASSPADSFYEQYF
v_gene: TRBV3-1/TRBV3-2
len: 14
j_gene: TRBJ2-7
abundance: NA
d_gene: NA

CDR3nt: TGTGCCAGCAGCCAACCCCCGTTGCGGGCTCGCACAGATACGCAGTATTTT
CDR3aa: CASSQPPLRARTDTQYF
v_gene: TRBV7-9
len: 17
j_gene: TRBJ2-3
abundance: NA
d_gene: NA

CDR3nt: TGTGCCAGCAGCCGTACTAGCGGGTGGGACAATGAGCAGTTCTTC
CDR3aa: CASSRTSGWDNEQFF
v_gene: TRBV28
len: 15
j_gene: TRBJ2-1
abundance: NA
d_gene: TRBD2

CDR3nt: TGTGCCGGGCAACTAGCGGGAGGGTCGGGGGAGCTGTTTTTT
CDR3aa: CAGQLAGGSGELFF
v_gene: TRBV6-1
len: 14
j_gene: TRBJ2-2
abundance: NA
d_gene: TRBD2

CDR3nt: TGTGCCAGCAGCGCTGCGGGGCTTAATAATTCACCCCTCCACTTT
CDR3aa: CASSAAGLNNSPLHF
v_gene: TRBV9
len: 15
j_gene: TRBJ1-6
abundance: few
d_gene: NA

CDR3nt: TGCGCCAGCAGCTTGGTGTTGGGGGGATCGAGCCCTGAAGCTTTCTTT
CDR3aa: CASSLVLGGSSPEAFF
v_gene: TRBV5-1
len: 16
j_gene: TRBJ1-1
abundance: NA
d_gene: NA

CDR3nt: TGCAGCGCCCCGGGACAGGGAACGGGCACTGAAGCTTTCTTT
CDR3aa: CSAPGQGTGTEAFF
v_gene: TRBV29-1
len: 14
j_gene: TRBJ1-1
abundance: few
d_gene: TRBD1

CDR3nt: TGTGCCACCAGCAGAGTGCAGTCGCGGGCGTACGAGCAGTACTTC
CDR3aa: CATSRVQSRAYEQYF
v_gene: TRBV15
len: 15
j_gene: TRBJ2-7
abundance: NA
d_gene: NA

CDR3nt: TGTGCCAGCAGTGAGGGGGTAGCGGGACCGTATGAGCAGTTCTTC
CDR3aa: CASSEGVAGPYEQFF
v_gene: TRBV14
len: 15
j_gene: TRBJ2-1
abundance: few
d_gene: TRBD2

CDR3nt: TGTGCCAGCACCGAAGGGGTGGTAGAAGAGACCCAGTACTTC
CDR3aa: CASTEGVVEETQYF
v_gene: TRBV11-2
len: 14
j_gene: TRBJ2-5
abundance: NA
d_gene: NA

CDR3nt: TGTGCCAGCAGCGTAGCCGGGATCCAAGAGACCCAGTACTTC
CDR3aa: CASSVAGIQETQYF
v_gene: TRBV5-4
len: 14
j_gene: TRBJ2-5
abundance: NA
d_gene: NA

CDR3nt: TGCAGCGTCGCCGGGACAGTTGACACTGAAGCTTTCTTT
CDR3aa: CSVAGTVDTEAFF
v_gene: TRBV29-1
len: 13
j_gene: TRBJ1-1
abundance: NA
d_gene: TRBD1

CDR3nt: TGTGCCAGCAGTTCCGGGAGGGGGGAGACCCAGTACTTC
CDR3aa: CASSSGRGETQYF
v_gene: TRBV6-5
len: 13
j_gene: TRBJ2-5
abundance: NA
d_gene: TRBD2

CDR3nt: TGTGCCAGCAGCAAAACAGGGGTCAATGAGCAGTTCTTC
CDR3aa: CASSKTGVNEQFF
v_gene: TRBV3-1/TRBV3-2
len: 13
j_gene: TRBJ2-1
abundance: NA
d_gene: TRBD1

CDR3nt: TGCGCCAGCAGTGAGACGCTAGCCCGTCGGGAGCAGTACTTC
CDR3aa: CASSETLARREQYF
v_gene: TRBV10-2
len: 14
j_gene: TRBJ2-7
abundance: NA
d_gene: NA

CDR3nt: TGTGCCAGCAGCATTAGACTAGCGGGAGATTCAGTGACCCAGTACTTC
CDR3aa: CASSIRLAGDSVTQYF
v_gene: TRBV7-9
len: 16
j_gene: TRBJ2-5
abundance: NA
d_gene: TRBD2

CDR3nt: TGTGCCAGCACGGCGGGAGCCCCCTACGAGCAGTACTTC
CDR3aa: CASTAGAPYEQYF
v_gene: TRBV28
len: 13
j_gene: TRBJ2-7
abundance: NA
d_gene: TRBD2

CDR3nt: TGTGCCAGCAGCTTAGAAGCGGGGATCGGAGATACGCAGTATTTT
CDR3aa: CASSLEAGIGDTQYF
v_gene: TRBV7-2
len: 15
j_gene: TRBJ2-3
abundance: NA
d_gene: TRBD2

CDR3nt: TGTGCCAGCAGCGTAGCTTTCGACACTGAAGCTTTCTTT
CDR3aa: CASSVAFDTEAFF
v_gene: TRBV9
len: 13
j_gene: TRBJ1-1
abundance: NA
d_gene: NA

CDR3nt: TGCGCCAGCAGCCCAAGACAGGGGGCCACTGAAGCTTTCTTT
CDR3aa: CASSPRQGATEAFF
v_gene: TRBV10-1
len: 14
j_gene: TRBJ1-1
abundance: NA
d_gene: TRBD1

CDR3nt: TGTGCCAGTAGTATAGATAGGGGTTACCAAGAGACCCAGTACTTC
CDR3aa: CASSIDRGYQETQYF
v_gene: TRBV19
len: 15
j_gene: TRBJ2-5
abundance: NA
d_gene: NA

CDR3nt: TGTGCCAGCAGTTTCGGGACTGAAGAGACCCAGTACTTC
CDR3aa: CASSFGTEETQYF
v_gene: TRBV6-2/TRBV6-3
len: 13
j_gene: TRBJ2-5
abundance: few
d_gene: NA